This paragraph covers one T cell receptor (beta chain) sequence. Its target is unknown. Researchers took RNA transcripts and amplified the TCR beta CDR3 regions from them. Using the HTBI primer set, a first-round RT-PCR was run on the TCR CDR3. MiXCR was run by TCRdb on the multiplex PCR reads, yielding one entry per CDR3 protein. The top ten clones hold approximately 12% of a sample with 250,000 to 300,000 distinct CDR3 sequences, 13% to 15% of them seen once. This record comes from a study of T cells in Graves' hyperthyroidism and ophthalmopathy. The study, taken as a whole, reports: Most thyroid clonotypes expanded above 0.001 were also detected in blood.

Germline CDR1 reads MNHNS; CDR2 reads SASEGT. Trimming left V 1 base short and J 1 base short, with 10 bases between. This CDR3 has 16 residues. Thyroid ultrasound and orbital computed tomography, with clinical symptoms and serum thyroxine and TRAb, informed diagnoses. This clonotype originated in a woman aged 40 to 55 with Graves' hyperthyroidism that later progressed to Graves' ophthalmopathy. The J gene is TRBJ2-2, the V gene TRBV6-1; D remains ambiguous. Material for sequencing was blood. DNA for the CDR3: TGTGCCAGCAGTGAAGGGGCGGAACTGAACACCGGGGAGCTGTTTTTT. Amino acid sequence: CASSEGAELNTGELFF.